This passage covers 30 T cell receptor beta chains from one sample sequenced in a study of T-cell memory formation after mild COVID-19. From the 5' RACE reads, TCRdb called clonotypes with MiXCR, one entry per CDR3 protein. The sample lists some 290,000 distinct CDR3 sequences, around 16% occurring once. Input material: PBMCs or a T cell subset sorted from them (not recorded which). These receptors were taken from a man between 18 and 35 years old who had mild COVID-19 (a few samples of this study predate the infection). Cell type and time point are not known.

The gene calls are TRBV6-6 and TRBJ1-3; D is uncertain. CDR1 and CDR2 from the germline V gene are MNHNY and SVGAGI (reference sequence). CDR3 length: 14 amino acids. Between the trimmed V and J ends, which lost 2 bases and 1 base, there was a span of 6 bases. The CDR3 loop is CASSYAGSGNTIYF. For the CDR3, the DNA is TGTGCCAGCAGTTACGCGGGGTCTGGAAACACCATATATTTT.

This clonotype was counted a few times. V is TRBV25-1 and J is TRBJ2-3; the D gene is possibly TRBD2 (7 bases). This CDR3 has 14 residues. Germline-derived CDR1 and CDR2 are MGHDK and SYGVNS. V was pared by 3 bases and J by 4 bases, with 11 bases between. The CDR3 loop reads CASSDTRGPDTQYF. The CDR3 region has the DNA TGTGCCAGCAGTGATACGCGGGGGCCAGATACGCAGTATTTT.

The V call is TRBV6-5, the J call TRBJ1-5; tentatively, D is TRBD1 (6 bases). Germline CDR1 reads MNHEY; CDR2 reads SVGAGI. The CDR3 length is 13 residues. The germline V and J ends were trimmed by 5 bases and 10 bases, with 15 bases remaining between them. CDR3: CASSHVRGPPQHF. CDR3 in DNA: TGTGCCAGCAGTCATGTCAGGGGTCCCCCCCAGCATTTT.

The sample holds a few counts of this clonotype. The rearrangement uses TRBV29-1 and TRBJ1-5, with TRBD1 as a possible D gene (6 bases). V was cut by 5 bases and J by 7 bases, with 24 bases left in between. The CDR3 is 16 residues long. Germline CDR1 and CDR2: SQVTM and ANQGSEA. The CDR3 DNA reads TGCAGCGTTTCTCGCGGGACCGCGAAGGGGGACCAGCCCCAGCATTTT. Protein sequence: CSVSRGTAKGDQPQHF.

The J gene is TRBJ1-6, the V gene TRBV12-3 or TRBV12-4, with D hard to call. V lost 4 bases and J 5 bases, leaving 9 bases between the germline ends. CDR3 size: 14 residues. CDR3 sequence: CASSSPQDNSPLHF. The CDR3 DNA follows: TGTGCCAGCAGTTCTCCCCAGGATAATTCACCCCTCCACTTT.

This clonotype came up many times. This chain uses TRBV5-1 with TRBJ2-1, with a weak D call TRBD2 (5 bases). The CDR3 sequence is 15 residues long. V was shortened by 4 bases and J by 3 bases, with 14 bases between the two germline ends. Looked up from germline, CDR1 is SGHRS and CDR2 is YFSETQ. The DNA of the CDR3 is TGCGCCAGCAGCGTGGACGGGAATGACTACAATGAGCAGTTCTTC. Translated, it gives CASSVDGNDYNEQFF.

The rearrangement uses TRBV6-1 and TRBJ1-1; D remains ambiguous. In germline, CDR1 is MNHNS, CDR2 SASEGT. Trimming took 3 bases from V and 4 from J, leaving 9 bases between them. CDR3 length: 13 amino acids. CDR3 sequence (DNA): TGTGCCAGCAGTGAGACATGGGTCACTGAAGCTTTCTTT. Translating it yields CASSETWVTEAFF.

This clonotype has only a few counts. The chain employs TRBV20-1 and TRBJ1-5; 10 nucleotides match TRBD1. The trim removed 6 bases at V and 4 bases at J, leaving 3 bases unmatched. The CDR3 consists of 13 residues. CDR1 is DFQATT and CDR2 is SNEGSKA in the germline V gene (reference sequence). CDR3 sequence (DNA): TGCAGTGCCAAGGGACAGGGGAATCAGCCCCAGCATTTT. It codes for CSAKGQGNQPQHF.

This clonotype was observed a handful of times. V and J are TRBV7-8 and TRBJ2-7; D gene uncertain. Trimming took off 5 bases at V and 5 bases at J, with 13 bases between the two ends. This CDR3 has 13 amino acids. The germline CDR1 and CDR2 sequences are SGHVS and FQNEAQ. CDR3 coding DNA: TGTGCCAGCAGCCTTAGTCGCATCGACGAGCAGTACGTC. It translates to CASSLSRIDEQYV.

This clonotype occurred a few times. The chain has TRBV6-1 and TRBJ2-7; TRBD2 aligns across 9 bases. J was trimmed by 3 bases and V by 3 bases; bases with no gene match: 6. CDR1 is MNHNS, CDR2 SASEGT, per germline. There are 15 residues in the CDR3. The CDR3 loop is CASSDSGTSRYEQYF. The CDR3 region has the DNA TGTGCCAGCAGTGATTCTGGGACTAGCCGCTACGAGCAGTACTTC.

The chain has TRBV6-2 or TRBV6-3 and TRBJ2-2, with D uncertain. Germline loops: CDR1 MNHEY, CDR2 SVGEGT. Trimming stripped 8 bases from V and 3 bases from J, with 13 bases between. The CDR3 totals 14 residues. For the CDR3, the DNA is TGTGCCAGCTGCGCCACCGTGTACACCGGGGAGCTGTTTTTT. It encodes CASCATVYTGELFF.

This clonotype has just a few counts. This chain joins TRBV15 and TRBJ2-3; no definite D call. CDR3 length: 12 residues. Trimming removed 5 bases from V and 4 bases from J, with 7 bases in between. In germline, CDR1 is LNHNV, CDR2 YYDKDF (reference sequence). CDR3 sequence reads: CATSPGPDTQYF. In DNA form, the CDR3 reads TGTGCCACCAGCCCTGGACCAGATACGCAGTATTTT.

This clonotype was detected a few times. The V call is TRBV7-9, the J call TRBJ1-1; 7 nucleotides align to TRBD1. CDR1 is SEHNR, CDR2 FQNEAQ, per germline (reference sequence). V shed 4 bases and J 0 bases; nucleotides not matched to a gene: 5. The CDR3 runs 15 residues. The DNA of the CDR3 is TGTGCCAGCAGCTATGGACAGGTTATGAACACTGAAGCTTTCTTT. As protein: CASSYGQVMNTEAFF.

The chain joins TRBV6-2 or TRBV6-3 to TRBJ2-3; 7 bases map to TRBD2. This CDR3 spans 14 amino acids. The germline V gene has CDR1 MNHEY and CDR2 SVGEGT. V trimming: 4 bases; J trimming: 2 bases; junction bases outside the gene matches: 3. CDR3 sequence (DNA): TGTGCCAGCAGTTCCGGGACTATCACAGATACGCAGTATTTT. This translates into CASSSGTITDTQYF.

In this sample, this clonotype turned up a few times. This chain connects TRBV27 to TRBJ2-5; weak D call: TRBD2 (5 bases). The CDR3 sequence is 12 residues long. Germline V CDR1 and CDR2: MNHEY, SMNVEV (reference sequence). V was cut by 11 bases and J by 5 bases, with 15 bases left in between. CDR3 loop: CASGGWRETQYF. CDR3 bases: TGTGCCTCAGGCGGGTGGAGGGAGACCCAGTACTTC.

This clonotype was counted a few times. The chain joins TRBV7-2 to TRBJ2-7; D is perhaps TRBD1 or TRBD2 (6 bases each). Trimming removed 3 bases from V and 2 bases from J, with 11 bases in between. This CDR3 spans 14 amino acids. Germline CDR1 and CDR2: SGHTA and FQGNSA. The CDR3 DNA is TGTGCCAGCAGCTTTGAGGGGGGTCCCTACGAGCAGTACTTC. Its protein product is CASSFEGGPYEQYF.

This clonotype was counted between two and nine times. The CDR3 DNA follows: TGTGCCAGCAGTGAACTAGCGGGGTCCAATGAGCAGTTCTTC. Translated, it gives CASSELAGSNEQFF. V is TRBV2 and J is TRBJ2-1; 9 bases are a match to TRBD2. The trim removed 2 bases at V and 6 bases at J, leaving 2 bases unmatched. Per the germline V gene, CDR1 is SNHLY and CDR2 is FYNNEI. There are 14 residues in the CDR3.

V gene TRBV18 combines with J gene TRBJ1-2; 8 bases fit TRBD1. CDR1 is KGHSH, CDR2 LQKENI, per germline. The CDR3 is made up of 15 amino acids. Trimming at V came to 1 base and at J to 4 bases, leaving 5 bases not matched to a gene. CDR3 amino acids: CASSPRPGQVYGYTF. The CDR3 region has the DNA TGTGCCAGCTCACCACGACCGGGACAGGTCTATGGCTACACCTTC.

In this sample, this clonotype turned up many times. The chain carries TRBV12-3 or TRBV12-4 and TRBJ2-5; no clear D. V lost 7 bases and J 4 bases, leaving 19 bases between the germline ends. The CDR3 has 15 amino acids. CDR3 loop: CASNKIAVGGETQYF. The CDR3 DNA follows: TGTGCCAGCAATAAAATAGCTGTAGGTGGAGAGACCCAGTACTTC.

The CDR3: CASSRWQVDNEQFF. CDR3 sequence (DNA): TGTGCCAGCAGCCGGTGGCAGGTAGACAATGAGCAGTTCTTC. The V call is TRBV14, the J call TRBJ2-1; D is unresolved. Germline V CDR1 and CDR2: SGHDN, FVKESK. The CDR3 contains 14 residues. V was clipped by 4 bases and J by 5 bases, with 12 bases between them.

In its sample, this clonotype was seen many times. This rearrangement joins TRBV4-3 to TRBJ2-1; D is possibly TRBD1 or TRBD2 (5 bases each). CDR1 is LGHNA and CDR2 is YSLEER in the germline V gene. The V end lost 1 base, the J end lost 4 bases, and 14 bases lay between the germline ends. This CDR3 spans 16 amino acids. The CDR3 reads CASSQGGIPGYNEQFF. The CDR3 DNA is TGCGCCAGCAGCCAAGGAGGGATCCCAGGGTACAATGAGCAGTTCTTC.

This chain uses TRBV10-3 with TRBJ2-3; 7 bases match TRBD1. The germline CDR1 and CDR2 sequences are ENHRY and SYGVKD. This CDR3 contains 16 residues. V shed 6 bases and J 1 base; nucleotides not matched to a gene: 10. The CDR3 DNA sequence: TGTGCCATCAGAGGAAACAGGGGTGATCGCACAGATACGCAGTATTTT. Translation: CAIRGNRGDRTDTQYF.

The chain carries TRBV11-2 and TRBJ2-7, with TRBD1 identical over 8 bases. Germline assignment: CDR1 SGHAT and CDR2 FQNNGV. The CDR3 has 14 amino acids. The V and J ends lost 5 bases and 2 bases, in that order; junction bases with no gene match: 5. CDR3 nucleotide sequence: TGTGCCAGCAGCCAAATACAGGGGGCCTACGAGCAGTACTTC. Translated: CASSQIQGAYEQYF.

V gene TRBV7-8 combines with J gene TRBJ2-1; 10 nucleotides line up with TRBD2. CDR1 and CDR2 from the germline V gene are SGHVS and FQNEAQ. J gave up 4 bases and V 5 bases, and 8 bases lay outside the gene matches. CDR3 size: 16 residues. For the CDR3, the DNA is TGTGCCAGCAGCGCGTCACTAGCGGGGCTATACAATGAGCAGTTCTTC. Translated: CASSASLAGLYNEQFF.

J is TRBJ2-1 and V is TRBV5-6; D might be TRBD2 (6 bases). The V end lost 0 bases, the J end lost 8 bases, and 15 bases lay between the germline ends. This CDR3 has 15 amino acids. Germline V gene sequence: CDR1 SGHDT, CDR2 YYEEEE. The CDR3 bases are TGTGCCAGCAGCTTGGGCTTGTGGGGAGGCGATGAGCAGTTCTTC. Translating it yields CASSLGLWGGDEQFF.

This clonotype has more than one count but fewer than ten. The CDR3 here is CASSRRTGTGGTGELFF. The CDR3 bases are TGTGCCAGCAGCAGGCGAACCGGGACAGGGGGCACCGGGGAGCTGTTTTTT. This rearrangement joins TRBV7-2 to TRBJ2-2, with TRBD1 matching over 11 bases. J was trimmed by 4 bases and V by 5 bases; bases with no gene match: 9. This CDR3 has 17 residues. CDR1 SGHTA and CDR2 FQGNSA come from the germline V gene.

This clonotype was counted many times. This rearrangement joins TRBV27 to TRBJ2-7, with 8 bases lining up with TRBD1. The CDR3 loop spans 16 amino acids. Unmatched junction bases numbered 18, after V lost 8 bases and J lost 6 bases. Germline-derived CDR1 and CDR2 are MNHEY and SMNVEV (reference sequence). CDR3 region: CASLREPGQEPSEQYV. For the CDR3, the DNA is TGTGCCAGCCTGAGAGAACCGGGACAGGAGCCCTCCGAGCAGTACGTC.

V is TRBV28 and J is TRBJ1-5; D is uncertain. Looked up from germline, CDR1 is MDHEN and CDR2 is SYDVKM. V lost 3 bases, J lost 2 bases, and 8 bases lay in between. The length of the CDR3 is 14 residues. The chain's CDR3 is CASSFPTGNQPQHF. DNA of the CDR3: TGTGCCAGCAGTTTTCCGACGGGCAATCAGCCCCAGCATTTT.

This clonotype was recorded a few times. The DNA is omitted, as the CDR3 cannot be located on it reliably, and the CDR3 follows TCRdb's listing. J is TRBJ2-7 and V is TRBV7-2; the D call TRBD2 from the table was never checked on the DNA. Germline V lookup: CDR1 SGHTA, CDR2 FQGNSA. The CDR3 sequence runs 12 residues, both termini included. This CDR3 reads CASSRAGLCQYF.

This clonotype was seen only a few times. This sequence joins TRBV4-1 and TRBJ2-3, with D perhaps matching TRBD2 (7 bases). The V and J ends lost 9 bases and 5 bases respectively, with 15 bases between them. The CDR3 spans 13 residues. The germline V gene has CDR1 MGHRA and CDR2 YSYEKL. Here the CDR3 DNA reads TGCGCCAGTAAGGGGGGGGAGAAAGATACGCAGTATTTT. Its translation is CASKGGEKDTQYF.